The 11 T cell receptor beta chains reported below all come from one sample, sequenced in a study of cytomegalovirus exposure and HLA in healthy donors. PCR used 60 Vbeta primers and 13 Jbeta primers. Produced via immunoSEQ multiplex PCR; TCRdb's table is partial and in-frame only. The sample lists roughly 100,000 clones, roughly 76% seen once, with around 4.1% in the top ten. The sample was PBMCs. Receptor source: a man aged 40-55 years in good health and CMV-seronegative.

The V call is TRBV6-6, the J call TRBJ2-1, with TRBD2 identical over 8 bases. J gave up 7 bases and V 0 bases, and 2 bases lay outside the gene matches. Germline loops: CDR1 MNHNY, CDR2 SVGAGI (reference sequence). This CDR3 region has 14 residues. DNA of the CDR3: TGTGCCAGCAGTTACTCGAGACTAGCGAATGAGCAGTTCTTC. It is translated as CASSYSRLANEQFF.

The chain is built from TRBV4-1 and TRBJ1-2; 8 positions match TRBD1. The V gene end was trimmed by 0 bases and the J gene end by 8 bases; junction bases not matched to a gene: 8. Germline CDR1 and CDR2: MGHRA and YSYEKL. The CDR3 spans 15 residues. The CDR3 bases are TGCGCCAGCAGCCAAGACTGGCAGGGGGCGTGGGGCTACACCTTC. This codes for CASSQDWQGAWGYTF.

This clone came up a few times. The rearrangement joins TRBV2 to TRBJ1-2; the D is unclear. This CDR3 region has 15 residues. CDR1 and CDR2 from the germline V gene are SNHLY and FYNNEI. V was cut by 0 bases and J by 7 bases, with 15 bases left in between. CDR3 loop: CASSEASFNRGGYTF. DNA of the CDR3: TGTGCCAGCAGTGAAGCAAGTTTCAACCGGGGTGGCTACACCTTC.

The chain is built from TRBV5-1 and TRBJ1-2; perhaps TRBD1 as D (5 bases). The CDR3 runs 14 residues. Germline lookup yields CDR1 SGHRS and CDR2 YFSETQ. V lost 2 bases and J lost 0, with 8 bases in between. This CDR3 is CASSFDSSNYGYTF. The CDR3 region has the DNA TGCGCCAGCAGCTTTGACAGCTCTAACTATGGCTACACCTTC.

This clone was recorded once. In nucleotides, the CDR3 is TGTGCCTCCAACCGGCGGGTGAGGGAGACCCAGTACTTC. Translated: CASNRRVRETQYF. The V and J genes are TRBV30 and TRBJ2-5; D might be TRBD2 (5 bases). Germline V lookup: CDR1 GTSNPN, CDR2 SVGIG (reference sequence). This CDR3 is built from 13 residues. The germline V and J ends were trimmed by 7 bases and 5 bases, with 17 bases remaining between them.

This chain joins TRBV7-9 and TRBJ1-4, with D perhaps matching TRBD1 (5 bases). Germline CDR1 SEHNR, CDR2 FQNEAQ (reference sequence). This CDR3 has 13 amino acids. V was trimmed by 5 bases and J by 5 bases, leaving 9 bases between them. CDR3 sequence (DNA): TGTGCCAGCAGCCTCGACAGAAATGAAAAACTGTTTTTT. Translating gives CASSLDRNEKLFF. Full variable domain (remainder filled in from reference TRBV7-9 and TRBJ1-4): DTGVSQNPRHKITKRGQNVTFRCDPISEHNRLYWYRQTLGQGPEFLTYFQNEAQLEKSRLLSDRFSAERPKGSFSTLEIQRTEQGDSAMYLCASSLDRNEKLFFGSGTQLSVL.

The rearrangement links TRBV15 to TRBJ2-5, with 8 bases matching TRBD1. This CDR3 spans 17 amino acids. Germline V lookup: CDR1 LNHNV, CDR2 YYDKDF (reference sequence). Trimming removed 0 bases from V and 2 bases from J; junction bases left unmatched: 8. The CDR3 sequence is CATSREFPGQVQETQYF. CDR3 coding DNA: TGTGCCACCAGCAGAGAATTCCCGGGACAGGTACAAGAGACCCAGTACTTC.

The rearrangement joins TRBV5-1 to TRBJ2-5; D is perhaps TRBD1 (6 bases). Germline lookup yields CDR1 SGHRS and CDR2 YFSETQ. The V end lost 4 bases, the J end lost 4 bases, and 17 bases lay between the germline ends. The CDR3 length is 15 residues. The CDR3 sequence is CASSLRQAPRETQYF. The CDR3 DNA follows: TGCGCCAGCAGCCTCCGACAGGCCCCCCGAGAGACCCAGTACTTC.

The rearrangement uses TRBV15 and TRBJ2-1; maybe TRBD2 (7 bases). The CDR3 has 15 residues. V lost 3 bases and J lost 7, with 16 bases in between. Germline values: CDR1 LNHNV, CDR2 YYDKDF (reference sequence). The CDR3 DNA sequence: TGTGCCACCAGCAGGGGAGGGGGGGGGCCTAATGAGCAGTTCTTC. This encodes CATSRGGGGPNEQFF.

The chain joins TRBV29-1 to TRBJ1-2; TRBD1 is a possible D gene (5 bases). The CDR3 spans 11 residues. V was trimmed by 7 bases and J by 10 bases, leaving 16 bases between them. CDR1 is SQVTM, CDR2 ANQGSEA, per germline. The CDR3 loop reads CSDIVGEDYTF. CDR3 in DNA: TGCAGCGATATTGTAGGGGAGGACTACACCTTC.

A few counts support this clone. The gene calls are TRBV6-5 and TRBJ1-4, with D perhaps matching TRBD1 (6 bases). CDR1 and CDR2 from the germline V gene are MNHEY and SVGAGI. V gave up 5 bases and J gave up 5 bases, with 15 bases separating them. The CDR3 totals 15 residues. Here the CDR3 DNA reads TGTGCCAGCAGTCCCTGGACAGTACAAAATGAAAAACTGTTTTTT. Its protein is CASSPWTVQNEKLFF.